Presented here are 18 T cell receptor beta chains from one specimen sequenced in a study of blood T cell repertoires in COVID-19. Produced via immunoSEQ multiplex PCR; TCRdb's table is partial and in-frame only. The sample has tens of thousands of clones; around 80% are singletons. The source material was peripheral blood. These receptors all come from a human donor in a cohort sampled during active COVID-19.

The rearrangement joins TRBV6-6 to TRBJ2-3; D remains ambiguous. Per the germline V gene, CDR1 is MNHNY and CDR2 is SVGAGI (reference sequence). V was trimmed by 2 bases and J by 1 base, leaving 7 bases between them. This CDR3 is built from 14 residues. CDR3 residues: CASSYPTGTDTQYF. CDR3 DNA: TGTGCCAGCAGTTACCCAACAGGCACAGATACGCAGTATTTT.

Only a few counts were recorded for this clone. The gene calls are TRBV6-4 and TRBJ2-1; a possible D gene is TRBD2 (6 bases). The CDR3 is made up of 15 amino acids. CDR1 MRHNA and CDR2 SNTAGT come from the germline V gene. Trimming stripped 4 bases from V and 3 bases from J, with 13 bases between. In DNA, the CDR3 is TGTGCCAGCAGTGTCCAACTAGCCGGCTACAATGAGCAGTTCTTC. It codes for CASSVQLAGYNEQFF.

The V and J genes are TRBV5-1 and TRBJ2-1; TRBD1 matches at 7 bases. Germline V lookup: CDR1 SGHRS, CDR2 YFSETQ. CDR3 length: 19 residues. V shed 2 bases, J shed 1 base, and the junction held 15 bases outside the gene matches. This chain's CDR3 is CASSFPARGFEWSYNEQFF. The CDR3 DNA follows: TGCGCCAGCAGCTTCCCCGCCAGGGGGTTTGAATGGTCCTACAATGAGCAGTTCTTC.

The V call is TRBV28, the J call TRBJ1-2; TRBD1 matches at 7 bases. The J segment lost 8 bases and the V segment lost 3 bases, leaving 6 bases of the junction unmatched. The CDR3 has 13 residues. Per the germline V gene, CDR1 is MDHEN and CDR2 is SYDVKM. The chain's CDR3 is CASSLTGLGGYTF. CDR3 nucleotide sequence: TGTGCCAGCAGTTTGACAGGGTTGGGAGGCTACACCTTC.

The rearrangement joins TRBV7-3 to TRBJ2-3, with 10 nucleotides matching TRBD1. V was pared by 6 bases and J by 0 bases, with 6 bases of the junction left unmatched. The CDR3 is made up of 16 amino acids. CDR1 SGHTA and CDR2 FQGTGA come from the germline V gene. The CDR3 region has the DNA TGTGCCAGCAGTTTCGTGGGACAGGGGAGCACAGATACGCAGTATTTT. This encodes CASSFVGQGSTDTQYF.

V and J are TRBV28 and TRBJ1-4; D not certain. Germline V lookup: CDR1 MDHEN, CDR2 SYDVKM. The germline V and J ends were trimmed by 3 bases and 0 bases, with 11 bases remaining between them. The CDR3 runs to 16 residues. In nucleotides, the CDR3 is TGTGCCAGCAGTTTGATCCGGGATGCAACTAATGAAAAACTGTTTTTT. Encoded protein: CASSLIRDATNEKLFF. The whole variable domain, filled in from reference TRBV28 and TRBJ1-4, reads DVKVTQSSRYLVKRTGEKVFLECVQDMDHENMFWYRQDPGLGLRLIYFSYDVKMKEKGDIPEGYSVSREKKERFSLILESASTNQTSMYLCASSLIRDATNEKLFFGSGTQLSVL.

The rearrangement links TRBV5-1 to TRBJ1-6; D call uncertain. Germline V gives CDR1 SGHRS, CDR2 YFSETQ. There are 15 residues in the CDR3. Between the trimmed V and J ends, which lost 0 bases and 8 bases, there was a span of 12 bases. The CDR3 DNA reads as TGCGCCAGCAGCTTGGACGGCCGGGGAGATTCACCCCTCCACTTT. Translating it yields CASSLDGRGDSPLHF. Drawing the rest from reference TRBV5-1 and TRBJ1-6, the complete variable domain is KAGVTQTPRYLIKTRGQQVTLSCSPISGHRSVSWYQQTPGQGLQFLFEYFSETQRNKGNFPGRFSGRQFSNSRSEMNVSTLELGDSALYLCASSLDGRGDSPLHFGNGTRLTVT.

CDR3 sequence (DNA): TGTGCCAGCAGCCTTAGCGGGGGGGCGGGAGATACGCAGTATTTT. Translating it yields CASSLSGGAGDTQYF. The gene calls are TRBV3-1 (or the pseudogene TRBV3-2) and TRBJ2-3, with 11 bases aligning to TRBD2. Germline V gene sequence: CDR1 LGHDT, CDR2 YNNKEL (reference sequence). The V segment lost 4 bases and the J segment 5 bases; nucleotides outside the gene matches: 5. This CDR3 comprises 15 residues.

Comment on this clone: One junction end does not reproduce the germline sequence, and a read error may be involved. J is TRBJ2-5 and V is TRBV5-8, with D hard to call. CDR1 and CDR2 from the germline V gene are SGHTS and YDEGEE. The CDR3 is 11 amino acids. CDR3 nucleotides: TGTGCCAGCAGCTTGCGTGAGAACCAGTACTTC. Amino acid sequence: CASSLRENQYF. Using reference TRBV5-8 and TRBJ2-5 for the parts outside the CDR3, the full variable domain is EAGVTQSPTHLIKTRGQQATLRCSPISGHTSVYWYQQALGLGLQFLLWYDEGEERNRGNFPPRFSGRQFPNYSSELNVNALELEDSALYLCASSLRENQYFGPGTRLLVL.

The chain uses TRBV7-2 and TRBJ2-7, with D unclear. Trimming pared 6 bases from V and 5 bases from J, leaving 17 bases between. Germline CDR1 SGHTA, CDR2 FQGNSA. This CDR3 comprises 14 residues. The CDR3 spells CASSSGQHKHEQYF. The CDR3 region has the DNA TGTGCCAGCAGTTCAGGTCAGCACAAACACGAGCAGTACTTC.

This clone was seen a handful of times. The chain joins TRBV29-1 to TRBJ2-7; 7 bases are a match to TRBD1. Germline loops: CDR1 SQVTM, CDR2 ANQGSEA. The CDR3 has 12 amino acids. With V trimmed by 0 bases and J by 5 bases, 1 base remained unmatched. The CDR3 loop reads CSVEDGTDEQYF. CDR3 nucleotide sequence: TGCAGCGTTGAAGACGGGACAGACGAGCAGTACTTC.

About this clone itself: Other DNA sequences in the sample encode the same CDR3. This chain links TRBV11-2 with TRBJ1-2, with D perhaps matching TRBD1 (6 bases). V lost 0 bases and J lost 2, with 10 bases in between. Germline assignment: CDR1 SGHAT and CDR2 FQNNGV. The CDR3 sequence is 15 residues long. The CDR3 sequence: CASSLEGAANYGYTF. The CDR3 nucleotides are TGTGCCAGCAGCTTAGAGGGGGCAGCAAACTATGGCTACACCTTC.

V usage is TRBV5-1 and J usage is TRBJ2-7, with unresolved D. From germline, CDR1 is SGHRS and CDR2 YFSETQ. The CDR3 consists of 15 residues. Trimming shortened V by 0 bases and J by 2 bases, and 12 bases separated the two germline ends. DNA of the CDR3: TGCGCCAGCAGCTTGGTCGCAGGTTCGACCTACGAGCAGTACTTC. Its translation: CASSLVAGSTYEQYF.

The rearrangement links TRBV3-1 (or the pseudogene TRBV3-2) to TRBJ2-2; maybe TRBD2 (5 bases). This CDR3 is built from 14 residues. With 2 bases removed from V and 6 bases from J, the gap between germline ends came to 10 bases. Germline CDR1 reads LGHDT; CDR2 reads YNNKEL (reference sequence). The CDR3 DNA reads as TGTGCCAGCAGCCAAAGCACTAGGGCCGGGGAGCTGTTTTTT. Its protein product is CASSQSTRAGELFF.

V and J are TRBV6-1 and TRBJ2-7, with TRBD2 as a possible D gene (5 bases). Germline CDR1 is MNHNS and CDR2 is SASEGT. Trimming shortened V by 2 bases and J by 3 bases, and 8 bases separated the two germline ends. This CDR3 has 13 amino acids. CDR3 DNA: TGTGCCAGCAGTGAATACGGGGACTACGAGCAGTACTTC. Translated: CASSEYGDYEQYF.

This clone was counted only a few times. The rearrangement links TRBV5-1 to TRBJ1-6; TRBD1 matches at 9 bases. Germline loops: CDR1 SGHRS, CDR2 YFSETQ. Trimming took 4 bases from V and 9 from J; bases not matched to a gene: 11. This CDR3 has 16 residues. This CDR3 is CASSPGQGSTGSPLHF. CDR3 nucleotides: TGCGCCAGCAGCCCTGGACAGGGGAGCACGGGTTCACCCCTCCACTTT.

The V call is TRBV10-3, the J call TRBJ1-1; D gene uncertain. Germline lookup yields CDR1 ENHRY and CDR2 SYGVKD. The length of the CDR3 is 13 residues. Trimming shortened V by 4 bases and J by 4 bases, and 10 bases separated the two germline ends. For the CDR3, the DNA is TGTGCCATCAGTGGGGCAGAGGGCACTGAAGCTTTCTTT. Its translation: CAISGAEGTEAFF.

This chain joins TRBV7-2 and TRBJ2-7; 8 bases line up with TRBD2. V was pared by 5 bases and J by 0 bases, with 9 bases of the junction left unmatched. CDR3 size: 16 residues. Germline V gene sequence: CDR1 SGHTA, CDR2 FQGNSA. CDR3 in DNA: TGTGCCAGCAGCGTCTACTCCGGGACTAGCTCCTACGAGCAGTACTTC. Translation: CASSVYSGTSSYEQYF.